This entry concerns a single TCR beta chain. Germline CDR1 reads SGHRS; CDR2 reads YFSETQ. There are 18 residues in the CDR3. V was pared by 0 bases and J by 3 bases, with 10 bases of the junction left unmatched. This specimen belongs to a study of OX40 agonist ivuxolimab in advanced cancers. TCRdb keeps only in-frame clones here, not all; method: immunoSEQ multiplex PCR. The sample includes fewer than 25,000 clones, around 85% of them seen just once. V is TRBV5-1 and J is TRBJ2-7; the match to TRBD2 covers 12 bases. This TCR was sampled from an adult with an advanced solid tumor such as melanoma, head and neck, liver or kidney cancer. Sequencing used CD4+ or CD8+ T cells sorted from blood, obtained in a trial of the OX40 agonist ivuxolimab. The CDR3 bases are TGCGCCAGCAGCTTGGAGGCATCTAGCGGGAGGGCTCACTACGAGCAGTACTTC. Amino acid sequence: CASSLEASSGRAHYEQYF.